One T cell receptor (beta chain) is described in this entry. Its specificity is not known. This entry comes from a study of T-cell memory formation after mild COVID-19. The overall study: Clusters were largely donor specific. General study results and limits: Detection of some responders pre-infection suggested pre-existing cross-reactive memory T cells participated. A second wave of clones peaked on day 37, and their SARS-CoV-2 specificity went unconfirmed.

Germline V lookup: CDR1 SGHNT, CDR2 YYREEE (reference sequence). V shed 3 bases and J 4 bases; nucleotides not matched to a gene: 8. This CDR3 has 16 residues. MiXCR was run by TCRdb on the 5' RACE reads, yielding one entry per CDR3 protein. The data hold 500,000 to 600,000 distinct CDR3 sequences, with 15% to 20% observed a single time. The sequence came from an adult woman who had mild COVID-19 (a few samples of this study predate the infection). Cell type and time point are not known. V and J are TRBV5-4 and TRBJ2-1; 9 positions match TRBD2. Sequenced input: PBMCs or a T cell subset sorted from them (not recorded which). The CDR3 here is CASSSIAGEFYNEQFF. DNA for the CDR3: TGTGCCAGCAGCTCAATAGCGGGAGAATTTTACAATGAGCAGTTCTTC.